The 4 T cell receptor beta chains below all came from one sample that was sequenced in a study of CD8 T cells in ankylosing spondylitis. TCRdb re-analysed the 5' RACE reads in MiXCR, keeping a single row per CDR3 protein. This sample has 100,000 to 150,000 distinct CDR3 sequences; about a tenth occur once, and the top ten carry roughly 3.3%. Sequenced input: blood, either unsorted or a sorted T cell fraction (not recorded which). These receptor sequences come from a male donor with ankylosing spondylitis or in good health (not recorded which).

The V and J genes are TRBV29-1 and TRBJ2-3; D is undetermined. Trimming left V 6 bases short and J 5 bases short, with 6 bases between. The CDR3 extends over 10 amino acids. The germline V gene has CDR1 SQVTM and CDR2 ANQGSEA. DNA of the CDR3: TGCAGCGTATACGGAGATACGCAGTATTTT. Translating it yields CSVYGDTQYF.

This clonotype was counted ten times or more. The chain is built from TRBV7-2 and TRBJ2-7; D call uncertain. Germline V gene data show CDR1 as SGHTA and CDR2 as FQGNSA. The CDR3 contains 13 residues. Trimming took 5 bases from V and 5 from J, leaving 13 bases between them. The CDR3 loop reads CASSPRLVDEQYF. In DNA form, the CDR3 reads TGTGCCAGCAGCCCACGGCTTGTAGACGAGCAGTACTTC.

The chain has TRBV7-2 and TRBJ1-2; 11 nucleotides match TRBD1. Looked up from germline, CDR1 is SGHTA and CDR2 is FQGNSA. With 5 bases clipped from V and 8 bases from J, the junction kept 10 bases outside the gene matches. The CDR3 contains 15 residues. The CDR3 bases are TGTGCCAGCAGCCCAATAGGGACAGGGGGAGGGGGCTACACCTTC. Protein sequence: CASSPIGTGGGGYTF.

This clonotype was detected only a few times. The chain links TRBV5-6 to TRBJ2-7; TRBD1 or TRBD2 may be the D gene (5 bases each). CDR3 size: 14 residues. V lost 2 bases and J lost 2, with 11 bases in between. CDR1 and CDR2 (germline): SGHDT, YYEEEE. The CDR3 DNA sequence: TGTGCCAGCAGCTTAGTTGGGGACGCCTACGAGCAGTACTTC. Translated: CASSLVGDAYEQYF.